Reported below is one T cell receptor beta chain. What it binds is unknown. The sample is drawn from a study of blood T cells in healthy people across ages. Findings and limits, study-wide: Age showed a roughly linear inverse relationship with TCR beta diversity per million T cells. Calculation of diversity from one million T cells yielded estimates considered to be underestimates. Naive T cell percentage showed a strong correlation with TCR beta diversity.

J gave up 7 bases and V 1 base, and 7 bases lay outside the gene matches. This CDR3 has 15 amino acids. Sample-barcoded 5' priming and a J-beta primer mix drove a second PCR of roughly 7 to 11 cycles. Template switching added a 12-random-nucleotide identifier to every cDNA molecule. TCRdb re-called the 5' RACE reads through MiXCR, storing one row per CDR3 protein. The data show some 690,000 distinct CDR3 sequences, about 20% seen once. The rearrangement joins TRBV12-3 or TRBV12-4 to TRBJ2-1, with 7 nucleotides matching TRBD2. The receptor was derived from a man aged 70 or older in good health. The source material was blood. CDR3 sequence reads: CASSLGIGRRNEQFF. CDR3 nucleotide sequence: TGTGCCAGCAGTTTAGGTATCGGGAGGAGGAATGAGCAGTTCTTC.